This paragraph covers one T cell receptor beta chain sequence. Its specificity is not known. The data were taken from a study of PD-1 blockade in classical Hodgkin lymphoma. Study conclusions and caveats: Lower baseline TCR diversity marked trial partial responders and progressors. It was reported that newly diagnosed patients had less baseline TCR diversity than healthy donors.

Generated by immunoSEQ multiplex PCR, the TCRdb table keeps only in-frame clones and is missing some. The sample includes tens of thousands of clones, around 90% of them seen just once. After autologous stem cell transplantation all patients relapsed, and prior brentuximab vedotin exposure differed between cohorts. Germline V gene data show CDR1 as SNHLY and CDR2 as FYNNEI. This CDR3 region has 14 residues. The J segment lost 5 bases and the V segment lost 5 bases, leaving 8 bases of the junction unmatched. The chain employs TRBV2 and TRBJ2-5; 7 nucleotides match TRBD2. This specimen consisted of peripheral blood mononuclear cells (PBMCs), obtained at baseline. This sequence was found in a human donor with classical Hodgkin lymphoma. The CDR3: CASSIAGVGETQYF. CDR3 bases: TGTGCCAGCAGTATCGCGGGAGTTGGGGAGACCCAGTACTTC.